The next 7 T cell receptor beta chains were all read from a single sample in a study of cytomegalovirus exposure and HLA in healthy donors. PCR primers comprised 60 Vbeta and 13 Jbeta primers. Generated by immunoSEQ multiplex PCR, the TCRdb table keeps only in-frame clones and is missing some. The data contain 55,000 to 90,000 clones, around 76% of them seen just once; the ten biggest clones take up under 6.5%. The sequencing sample was made of PBMCs. Receptors originate from a man aged 50 or older in good health and CMV-seronegative.

This rearrangement joins TRBV6-1 to TRBJ2-7; 8 nucleotides match TRBD1. The CDR3 runs to 13 residues. Germline CDR1 MNHNS, CDR2 SASEGT. Germline trimming cut 6 bases from V and 7 bases from J; bases unmatched to any gene: 8. Written as DNA, the CDR3 is TGTGCCAGCAGGTCCGGGACAGGCATAGAGCAGTACTTC. This codes for CASRSGTGIEQYF.

The chain employs TRBV7-3 and TRBJ1-1; D uncertain. The CDR3 extends over 14 amino acids. The V gene's germline CDR1 is SGHTA and CDR2 FQGTGA. Between the trimmed V and J ends, which lost 5 bases and 1 base, there was a span of 11 bases. In DNA form, the CDR3 reads TGTGCCAGCAGCCCGTTTGGGCGGAACACTGAAGCTTTCTTT. Translation gives CASSPFGRNTEAFF.

The genes are TRBV7-9 and TRBJ1-2, with a possible D match to TRBD1 (6 bases). Trimming cost V 8 bases and J 0 bases, with 22 bases left between them. CDR1 SEHNR and CDR2 FQNEAQ come from the germline V gene (reference sequence). The CDR3 spans 17 residues. The CDR3 DNA sequence: TGTGCCAGCCGGCCTCCGGGACACATTCCAGCTAACTATGGCTACACCTTC. It codes for CASRPPGHIPANYGYTF.

This sequence joins TRBV5-1 and TRBJ1-1; D is unclear. This CDR3 has 16 amino acids. Looked up from germline, CDR1 is SGHRS and CDR2 is YFSETQ. The germline V and J ends were trimmed by 0 bases and 1 base, with 13 bases remaining between them. CDR3 sequence (DNA): TGCGCCAGCAGCTTGGTGACTCCAACGAGGAACACTGAAGCTTTCTTT. It encodes CASSLVTPTRNTEAFF.

The rearrangement links TRBV15 to TRBJ2-7, with TRBD1 matching 10 bases. This CDR3 spans 15 amino acids. CDR1 and CDR2 from the germline V gene are LNHNV and YYDKDF (reference sequence). V gave up 0 bases and J gave up 5 bases; unmatched junction bases: 4. The CDR3 sequence: CATSRDRDRGDEQYF. The CDR3 nucleotides are TGTGCCACCAGCAGAGATCGGGACAGGGGAGACGAGCAGTACTTC.

On this clone itself: This same CDR3 is encoded by further DNA sequences in the sample. The genes are TRBV7-6 and TRBJ2-7, with 8 bases fitting TRBD2. With V trimmed by 1 base and J by 7 bases, 27 bases remained unmatched. The CDR3 extends over 21 amino acids. Germline V gene sequence: CDR1 SGHVS, CDR2 FNYEAQ. CDR3 in DNA: TGTGCCAGCAGCTTAGTGGTTAAAGGCTCTGGTCGGCTCGGGGGGGCCCTGGAGCAGTACTTC. Residues: CASSLVVKGSGRLGGALEQYF.

The rearrangement uses TRBV4-2 and TRBJ1-5, with TRBD1 matching over 7 bases. Germline trimming cut 5 bases from V and 4 bases from J; bases unmatched to any gene: 8. Looked up from germline, CDR1 is LGHNA and CDR2 is YNFKEQ. The CDR3 runs to 15 residues. The CDR3 reads CASSDVQGMNQPQHF. CDR3 DNA sequence: TGTGCCAGCAGCGATGTACAGGGGATGAATCAGCCCCAGCATTTT.